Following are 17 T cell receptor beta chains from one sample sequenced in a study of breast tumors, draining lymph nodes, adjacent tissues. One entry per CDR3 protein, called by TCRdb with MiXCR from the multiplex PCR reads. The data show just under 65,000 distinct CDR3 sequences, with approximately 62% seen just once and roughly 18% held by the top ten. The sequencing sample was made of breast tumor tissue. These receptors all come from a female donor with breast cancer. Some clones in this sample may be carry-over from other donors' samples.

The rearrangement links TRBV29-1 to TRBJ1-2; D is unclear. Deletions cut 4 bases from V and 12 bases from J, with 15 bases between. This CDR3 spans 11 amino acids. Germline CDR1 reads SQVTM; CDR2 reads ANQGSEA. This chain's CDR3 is CSVGAGLGNTF. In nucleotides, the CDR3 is TGCAGCGTTGGGGCCGGGCTCGGAAACACCTTC.

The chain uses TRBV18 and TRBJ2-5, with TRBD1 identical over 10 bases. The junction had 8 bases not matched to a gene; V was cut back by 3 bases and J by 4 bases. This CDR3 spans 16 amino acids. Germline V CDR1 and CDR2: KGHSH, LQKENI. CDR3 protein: CASSPGDRGRVETQYF. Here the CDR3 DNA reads TGTGCCAGCTCACCGGGTGACAGGGGGCGCGTAGAGACCCAGTACTTC.

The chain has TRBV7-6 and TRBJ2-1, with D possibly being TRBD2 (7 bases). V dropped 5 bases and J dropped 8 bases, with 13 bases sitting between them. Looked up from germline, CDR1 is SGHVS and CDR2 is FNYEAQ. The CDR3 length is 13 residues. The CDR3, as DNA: TGTGCCAGCAGCAGTTGGGGGGGCGATGAGCAGTTCTTC. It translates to CASSSWGGDEQFF.

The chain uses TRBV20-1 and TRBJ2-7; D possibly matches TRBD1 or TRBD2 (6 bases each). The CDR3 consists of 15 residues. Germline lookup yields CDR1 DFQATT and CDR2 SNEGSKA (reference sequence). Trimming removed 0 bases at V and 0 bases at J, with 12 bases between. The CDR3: CSAREFGGSSYEQYF. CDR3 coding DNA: TGCAGTGCTAGAGAATTCGGGGGCAGCTCCTACGAGCAGTACTTC.

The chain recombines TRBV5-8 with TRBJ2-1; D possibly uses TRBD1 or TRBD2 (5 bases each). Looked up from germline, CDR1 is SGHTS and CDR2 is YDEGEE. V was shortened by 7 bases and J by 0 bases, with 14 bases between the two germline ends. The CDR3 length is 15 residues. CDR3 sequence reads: CASLRGRSSYNEQFF. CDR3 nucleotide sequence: TGTGCCAGCCTCCGGGGCCGGAGCTCCTACAATGAGCAGTTCTTC.

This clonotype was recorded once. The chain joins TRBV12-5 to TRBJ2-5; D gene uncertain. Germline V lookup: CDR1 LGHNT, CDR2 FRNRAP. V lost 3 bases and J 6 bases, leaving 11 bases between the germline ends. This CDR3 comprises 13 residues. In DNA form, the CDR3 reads TGTGCTAGTGGTTTTGGAACGTCCAAGACCCAGTACTTC. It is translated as CASGFGTSKTQYF.

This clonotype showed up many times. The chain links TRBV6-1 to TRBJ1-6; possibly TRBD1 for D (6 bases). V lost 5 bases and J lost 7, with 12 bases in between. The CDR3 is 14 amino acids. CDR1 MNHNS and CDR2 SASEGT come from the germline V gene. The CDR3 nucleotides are TGTGCCAGCAGTATCAGGACAGAAAATTCACCCCTCCACTTT. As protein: CASSIRTENSPLHF.

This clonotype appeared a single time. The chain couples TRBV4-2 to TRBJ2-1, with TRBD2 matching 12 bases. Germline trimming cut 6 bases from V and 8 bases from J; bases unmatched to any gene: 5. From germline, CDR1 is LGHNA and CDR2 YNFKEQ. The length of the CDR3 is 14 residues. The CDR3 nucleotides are TGTGCCAGCAGACCACTAGCGGGGGGCTATGAGCAGTTCTTC. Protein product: CASRPLAGGYEQFF.

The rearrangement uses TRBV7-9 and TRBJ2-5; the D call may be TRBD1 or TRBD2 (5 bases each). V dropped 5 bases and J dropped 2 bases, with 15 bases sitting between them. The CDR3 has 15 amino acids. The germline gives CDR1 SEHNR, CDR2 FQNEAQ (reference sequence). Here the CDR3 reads CASSRVGTTQETQYF. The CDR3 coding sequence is TGTGCCAGCAGCCGCGTTGGGACCACTCAAGAGACCCAGTACTTC.

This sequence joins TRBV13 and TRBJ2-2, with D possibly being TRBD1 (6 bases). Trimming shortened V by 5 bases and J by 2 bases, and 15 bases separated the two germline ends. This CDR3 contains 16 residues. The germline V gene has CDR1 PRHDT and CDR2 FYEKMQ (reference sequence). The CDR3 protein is CASSPPGQINTGELFF. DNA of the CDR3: TGTGCCAGCAGCCCACCTGGACAGATTAACACCGGGGAGCTGTTTTTT. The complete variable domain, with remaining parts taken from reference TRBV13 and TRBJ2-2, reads AAGVIQSPRHLIKEKRETATLKCYPIPRHDTVYWYQQGPGQDPQFLISFYEKMQSDKGSIPDRFSAQQFSDYHSELNMSSLELGDSALYFCASSPPGQINTGELFFGEGSRLTVL.

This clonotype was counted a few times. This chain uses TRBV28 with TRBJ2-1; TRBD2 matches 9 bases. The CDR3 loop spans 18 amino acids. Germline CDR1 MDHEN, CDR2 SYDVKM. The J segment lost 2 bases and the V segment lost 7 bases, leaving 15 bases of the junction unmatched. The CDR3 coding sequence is TGTGCCAGCATGGTTGCTAGCGGGACCGACGCCCCCTACAATGAGCAGTTCTTC. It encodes CASMVASGTDAPYNEQFF.

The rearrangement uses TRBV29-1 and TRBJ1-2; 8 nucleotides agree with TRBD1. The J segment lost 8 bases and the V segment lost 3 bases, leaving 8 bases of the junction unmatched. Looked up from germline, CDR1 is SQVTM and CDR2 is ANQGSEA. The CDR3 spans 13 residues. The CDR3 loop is CSVDNLDRDGYTF. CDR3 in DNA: TGCAGCGTTGACAACCTGGACAGGGACGGCTACACCTTC.

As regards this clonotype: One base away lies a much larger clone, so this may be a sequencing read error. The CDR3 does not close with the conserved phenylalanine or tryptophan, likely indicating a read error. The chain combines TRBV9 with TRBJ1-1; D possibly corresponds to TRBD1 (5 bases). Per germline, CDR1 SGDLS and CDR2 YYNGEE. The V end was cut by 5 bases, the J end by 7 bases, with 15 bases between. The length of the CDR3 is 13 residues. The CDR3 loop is CASRGTGASEAFS. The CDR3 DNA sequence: TGTGCCAGCAGAGGGACCGGGGCGAGTGAAGCTTTCTCT.

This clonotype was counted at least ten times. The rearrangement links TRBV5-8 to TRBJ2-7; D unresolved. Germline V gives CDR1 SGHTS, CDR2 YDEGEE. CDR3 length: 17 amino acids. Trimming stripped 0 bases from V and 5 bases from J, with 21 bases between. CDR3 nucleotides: TGTGCCAGCAGCTTGGGCCCCCGCGCCGCGGTTCTCCACGAGCAGTACTTC. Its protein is CASSLGPRAAVLHEQYF.

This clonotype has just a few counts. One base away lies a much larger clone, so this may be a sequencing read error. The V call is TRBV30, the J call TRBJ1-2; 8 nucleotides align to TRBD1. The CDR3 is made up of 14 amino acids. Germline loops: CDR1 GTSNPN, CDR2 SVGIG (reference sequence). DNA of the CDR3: TGTGCCTGGGGTGTCGGGACAGGCGTACAGGGCTACACCTTC. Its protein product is CAWGVGTGVQGYTF.

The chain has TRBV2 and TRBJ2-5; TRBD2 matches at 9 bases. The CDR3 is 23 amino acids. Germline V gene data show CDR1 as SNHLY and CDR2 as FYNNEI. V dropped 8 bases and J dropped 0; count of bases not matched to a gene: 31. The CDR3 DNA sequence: TGTGCCAGCTCGTCCCCCGGGGGCTCTGGAAACACCATAGCGGGGGACAACCAAGAGACCCAGTACTTC. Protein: CASSSPGGSGNTIAGDNQETQYF.

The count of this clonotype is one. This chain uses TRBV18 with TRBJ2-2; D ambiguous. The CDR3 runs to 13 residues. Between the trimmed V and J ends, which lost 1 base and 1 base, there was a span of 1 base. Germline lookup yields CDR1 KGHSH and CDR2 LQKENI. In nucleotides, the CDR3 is TGTGCCAGCTCACCACAGAACACCGGGGAGCTGTTTTTT. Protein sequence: CASSPQNTGELFF. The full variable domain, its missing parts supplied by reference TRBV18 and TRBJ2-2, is NAGVMQNPRHLVRRRGQEARLRCSPMKGHSHVYWYRQLPEEGLKFMVYLQKENIIDESGMPKERFSAEFPKEGPSILRIQQVVRGDSAAYFCASSPQNTGELFFGEGSRLTVL.